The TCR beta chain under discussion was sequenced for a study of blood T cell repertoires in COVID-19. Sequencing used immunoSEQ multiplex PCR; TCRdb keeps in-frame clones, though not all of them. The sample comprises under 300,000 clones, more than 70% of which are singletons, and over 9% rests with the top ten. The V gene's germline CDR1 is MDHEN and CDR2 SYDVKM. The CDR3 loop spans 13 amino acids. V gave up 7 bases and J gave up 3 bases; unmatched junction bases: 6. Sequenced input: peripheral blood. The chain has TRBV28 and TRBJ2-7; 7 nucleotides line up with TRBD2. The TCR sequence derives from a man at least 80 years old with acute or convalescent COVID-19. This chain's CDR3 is CASKGGPIYEQYF. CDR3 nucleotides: TGTGCCAGCAAGGGAGGGCCTATCTACGAGCAGTACTTC.